What follows are 5 T cell receptor beta chains derived from one specimen sequenced in a study of T cell changes during pregnancy in multiple sclerosis. Repertoires were generated with immunoSEQ multiplex PCR, while TCRdb's copy carries only in-frame clones and drops some. The sample records tens of thousands of clones, around four fifths being singletons. This specimen was CD4+ T cells from peripheral blood mononuclear cells, taken before pregnancy. The receptors originated from a female donor with multiple sclerosis, enrolled in a pregnancy study.

The J gene is TRBJ2-3, the V gene TRBV27; TRBD2 matches at 8 bases. V lost 7 bases to trimming and J lost 5 bases; unmatched junction nucleotides: 8. This CDR3 contains 14 residues. Per the germline V gene, CDR1 is MNHEY and CDR2 is SMNVEV (reference sequence). In DNA form, the CDR3 reads TGTGCCAGCAAGGTTAGCGGGACGGTAGATACGCAGTATTTT. It specifies CASKVSGTVDTQYF.

This chain connects TRBV19 to TRBJ1-2; TRBD1 might be the D (5 bases). This CDR3 spans 15 amino acids. From germline, CDR1 is LNHDA and CDR2 SQIVND (reference sequence). Deletions cut 3 bases from V and 0 bases from J, with 11 bases between. The CDR3 bases are TGTGCCAGTAGTATGCCCGGGGGAGCTAACTATGGCTACACCTTC. It codes for CASSMPGGANYGYTF.

The chain employs TRBV12-5 and TRBJ1-2, with 9 bases identical to TRBD1. CDR1 and CDR2 from the germline V gene are LGHNT and FRNRAP. The V segment lost 6 bases and the J segment 4 bases; nucleotides outside the gene matches: 6. The CDR3 spans 14 residues. For the CDR3, the DNA is TGTGCTAGTGGAGCGGACAGGGGCCCCTATGGCTACACCTTC. Its protein product is CASGADRGPYGYTF.

The V and J genes are TRBV18 and TRBJ2-7, with TRBD1 matching 10 bases. The J segment lost 5 bases and the V segment lost 4 bases, leaving 8 bases of the junction unmatched. Germline V gene sequence: CDR1 KGHSH, CDR2 LQKENI. The CDR3 length is 15 residues. The chain's CDR3 is CASSLGTGDPHEQYF. The CDR3 nucleotides are TGTGCCAGCTCACTCGGGACAGGGGACCCTCACGAGCAGTACTTC.

The chain uses TRBV6-1 and TRBJ1-1; D is possibly TRBD1 (5 bases). Per germline, CDR1 MNHNS and CDR2 SASEGT. V was cut by 8 bases and J by 0 bases, with 10 bases left in between. The CDR3 totals 13 residues. CDR3 sequence (DNA): TGTGCCAGCCAGACAGACCTGAACACTGAAGCTTTCTTT. Translating it yields CASQTDLNTEAFF.